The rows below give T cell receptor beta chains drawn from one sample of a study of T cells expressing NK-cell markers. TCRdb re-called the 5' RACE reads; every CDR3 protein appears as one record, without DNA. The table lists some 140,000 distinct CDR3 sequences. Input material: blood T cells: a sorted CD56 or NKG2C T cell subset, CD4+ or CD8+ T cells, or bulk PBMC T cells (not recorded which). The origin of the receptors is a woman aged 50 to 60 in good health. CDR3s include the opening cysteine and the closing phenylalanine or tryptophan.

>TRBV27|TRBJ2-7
CASSPPGTPPYGQYF
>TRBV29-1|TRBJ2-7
CSALAASGEQYF
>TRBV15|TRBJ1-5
CATSGYRDGYQPQHF
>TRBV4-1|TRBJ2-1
CASSREGGGEQFF
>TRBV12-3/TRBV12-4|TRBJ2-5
CASSFGFDSGETQYF
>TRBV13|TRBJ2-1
CASSLGGAGARYNEQFF
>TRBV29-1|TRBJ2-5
CSVEKGPWEETQYF
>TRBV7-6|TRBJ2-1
CASSSEPGQGHNEQFF
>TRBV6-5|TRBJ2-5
CASSSSSGYQETQYF
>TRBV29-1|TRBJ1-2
CSVGGEALLYGYTF
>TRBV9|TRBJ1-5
CASSSGNNQPQHF
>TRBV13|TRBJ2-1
CASSPGIHNEQFF
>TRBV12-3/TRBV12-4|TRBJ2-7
CATSWTAGGEQYF
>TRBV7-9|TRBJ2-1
CASSPPSGSSYNEQFF
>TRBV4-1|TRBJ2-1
CASSQVTGGPGNEQFF
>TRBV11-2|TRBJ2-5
CASSLDQRESFKETQYF
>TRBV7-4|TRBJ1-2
CASSLDDLGGYTF
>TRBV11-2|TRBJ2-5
CASSPSQGREQETQYF